The rows below give T cell receptor beta chains drawn from one sample of a study of shared clonotypes between healthy human individuals. Method: immunoSEQ multiplex PCR; TCRdb's copy keeps in-frame clones and lacks some. Counted here are roughly 810,000 clones, 95% to 97% occurring once; the ten biggest clones make up under 0.3%. The sample taken for sequencing was naive CD8+ T cells sorted from blood. Every receptor here comes from a man aged 30-40 years in good health. Each CDR3 is given with its conserved first and last residue. D genes are given only for firm matches. Size tells how often a clone was seen (once, few, many) or the class of an expanded clone, and some rows leave it out.

CDR3 DNA	CDR3 protein	CDR3 length	D gene	V gene	clone size	J gene
TGTGCCAGCAGCGTACTAGCGGAGCACACAGATACGCAGTATTTT	CASSVLAEHTDTQYF	15	TRBD2	TRBV13	-	TRBJ2-3
TGTGCCAGCAGCGTAGAAGGGAATGGCAATCAGCCCCAGCATTTT	CASSVEGNGNQPQHF	15	-	TRBV9	-	TRBJ1-5
TGTGCCACTCACCTCGTATCGGGAAACACTGAAGCTTTCTTT	CATHLVSGNTEAFF	14	-	TRBV6-5	-	TRBJ1-1
TGTGCCAGCATGTTGGGGCTAGTGGGAGCGAACACCGGGGAGCTGTTTTTT	CASMLGLVGANTGELFF	17	-	TRBV7-9	once	TRBJ2-2
TGTGCCAGTAGCCCCACAGGGTACAATCAGCCCCAGCATTTT	CASSPTGYNQPQHF	14	-	TRBV19	-	TRBJ1-5
TGTGCCAGCAGCGCCCGGACTAGCGGGAAGGTTAATGAGCAGTTCTTC	CASSARTSGKVNEQFF	16	TRBD2	TRBV7-6	-	TRBJ2-1
TGTGCCAGTACCGGCTATCCCACAGATACGCAGTATTTT	CASTGYPTDTQYF	13	-	TRBV19	-	TRBJ2-3
TGTGCCAGCAGTTTATCGATCCTGGGACTTTCCTACGAGCAGTACTTC	CASSLSILGLSYEQYF	16	-	TRBV27	-	TRBJ2-7
TGTGCCAGCAGCGTACTAGCTAGCGGGAGGGCGACGACAGATACGCAGTATTTT	CASSVLASGRATTDTQYF	18	TRBD2	TRBV9	-	TRBJ2-3
TGTGCCACCAGCAGAGATCCTGACAGGCCTCTATCCTACGAGCAGTACTTC	CATSRDPDRPLSYEQYF	17	-	TRBV15	-	TRBJ2-7
TGTGCCAGCAGGGCGTTGAGCTCCTACGAGCAGTACTTC	CASRALSSYEQYF	13	-	TRBV28	-	TRBJ2-7
TGTGCCAGCAGCTTATTGGGACTAGCGGGAGGAGGGGCAGATACGCAGTATTTT	CASSLLGLAGGGADTQYF	18	TRBD2	TRBV11-2	-	TRBJ2-3
TGCGCCAGCAGCCAAGATCCGGGGGCGAACACTGAAGCTTTCTTT	CASSQDPGANTEAFF	15	-	TRBV4-3	-	TRBJ1-1
TGTGCCAGCAGCCCCCGGACTAGCATTCACGAGCAGTACTTC	CASSPRTSIHEQYF	14	TRBD2	TRBV7-8	-	TRBJ2-7
TGTGCCAGCAGCCCCGTGACAGACTCCTACGAGCAGTACTTC	CASSPVTDSYEQYF	14	-	TRBV7-6	-	TRBJ2-7
TGTGCCAGCCCAAGGGAATCTAGCACAGATACGCAGTATTTT	CASPRESSTDTQYF	14	-	TRBV6-1	-	TRBJ2-3
TGTGCCAGCAGCCCGTTAGGCGGGAATGAGCAGTTCTTC	CASSPLGGNEQFF	13	-	TRBV13	-	TRBJ2-1
TGTGCCAGCAGCTTATTGACAGGGGATGAGACCCAGTACTTC	CASSLLTGDETQYF	14	TRBD1	TRBV9	-	TRBJ2-5
TGTGCCAGCAGTTCAGGCGGTGGCAGGGAGCCGTTTTTT	CASSSGGGREPFF	13	-	TRBV27	-	TRBJ1-4
TGCGCCAGCAGCCAAGCCGAGATCCCGGGGGCGGAAGATGGCTACACCTTC	CASSQAEIPGAEDGYTF	17	-	TRBV4-3	-	TRBJ1-2
TGTGCCAGTAGTCAGGGCTTGAACACTGAAGCTTTCTTT	CASSQGLNTEAFF	13	-	TRBV19	-	TRBJ1-1